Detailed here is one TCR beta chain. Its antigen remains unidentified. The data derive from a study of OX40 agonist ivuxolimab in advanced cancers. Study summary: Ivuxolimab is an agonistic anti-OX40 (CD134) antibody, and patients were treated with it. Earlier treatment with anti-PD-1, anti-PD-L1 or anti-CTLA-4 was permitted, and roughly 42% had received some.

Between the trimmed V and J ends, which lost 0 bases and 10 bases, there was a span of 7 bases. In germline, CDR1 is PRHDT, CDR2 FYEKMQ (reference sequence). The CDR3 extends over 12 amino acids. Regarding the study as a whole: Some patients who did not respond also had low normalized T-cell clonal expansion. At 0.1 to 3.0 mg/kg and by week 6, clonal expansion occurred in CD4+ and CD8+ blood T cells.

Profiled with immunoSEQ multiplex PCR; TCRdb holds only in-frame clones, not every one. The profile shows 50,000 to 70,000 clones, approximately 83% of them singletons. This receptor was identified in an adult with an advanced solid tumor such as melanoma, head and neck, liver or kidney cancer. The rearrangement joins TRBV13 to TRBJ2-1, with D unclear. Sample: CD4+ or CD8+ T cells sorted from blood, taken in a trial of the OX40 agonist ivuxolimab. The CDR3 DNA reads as TGTGCCAGCAGCTTAGGCCTGAGGGAGCAGTTCTTC. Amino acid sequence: CASSLGLREQFF.